Shown below are 24 T cell receptor beta chains from a single sample sequenced in a study of cytomegalovirus exposure and HLA in healthy donors. The PCR was carried out with 60 Vbeta primers and 13 Jbeta primers. TCRdb's table, derived via immunoSEQ multiplex PCR, lists solely in-frame clones and lacks some. The sample consists of 150,000 to 200,000 clones, around 77% of them appearing once. Sequences were obtained from PBMCs. These receptors were collected from a woman under 40 in good health and CMV-seronegative.

J is TRBJ1-6 and V is TRBV6-6; D gene unclear. The CDR3 runs to 14 residues. The germline gives CDR1 MNHNY, CDR2 SVGAGI (reference sequence). V was clipped by 10 bases and J by 0 bases, with 10 bases between them. The CDR3, as DNA: TGTGCCAAACACACAAGCTCCTATAATTCACCCCTCCACTTT. Translation gives CAKHTSSYNSPLHF.

V gene TRBV10-2 combines with J gene TRBJ2-3; D unclear. The CDR3 totals 14 residues. Germline CDR1 is WSHSY and CDR2 is SAAADI. V was clipped by 6 bases and J by 1 base, with 11 bases between them. The CDR3 DNA reads as TGCGCCAGCAGAGATCTGTCGGGCACAGATACGCAGTATTTT. Its protein is CASRDLSGTDTQYF.

V usage is TRBV30 and J usage is TRBJ1-3; the D gene is possibly TRBD1 (5 bases). V was clipped by 3 bases and J by 0 bases, with 12 bases between them. This CDR3 is 15 amino acids long. In germline, CDR1 is GTSNPN, CDR2 SVGIG (reference sequence). The DNA for the CDR3 is TGTGCCTGGAGAGCACAGGCGCTCTCTGGAAACACCATATATTTT. The encoded protein is CAWRAQALSGNTIYF.

The chain joins TRBV2 to TRBJ2-7, with TRBD1 matching 11 bases. Germline assignment: CDR1 SNHLY and CDR2 FYNNEI. The trim removed 6 bases at V and 4 bases at J, leaving 5 bases unmatched. The CDR3 loop spans 14 amino acids. CDR3 region: CASRGQGVSYEQYF. The CDR3 nucleotides are TGTGCCAGCAGGGGACAGGGGGTTAGTTACGAGCAGTACTTC.

This clone was counted a few times. The CDR3 DNA reads as TGCGCCAGCGGACAGGGGATTCAGAACACCGGGGAGCTGTTTTTT. Protein sequence: CASGQGIQNTGELFF. The chain uses TRBV5-1 and TRBJ2-2; 9 nucleotides agree with TRBD1. Germline-derived CDR1 and CDR2 are SGHRS and YFSETQ. The CDR3 is 15 residues long. Unmatched junction bases numbered 5, after V lost 7 bases and J lost 1 base. The full variable domain, with the rest looked up from reference TRBV5-1 and TRBJ2-2, is KAGVTQTPRYLIKTRGQQVTLSCSPISGHRSVSWYQQTPGQGLQFLFEYFSETQRNKGNFPGRFSGRQFSNSRSEMNVSTLELGDSALYLCASGQGIQNTGELFFGEGSRLTVL.

The rearrangement links TRBV29-1 to TRBJ2-7, with 12 nucleotides matching TRBD2. The J segment lost 6 bases and the V segment lost 4 bases, leaving 13 bases of the junction unmatched. Germline V CDR1 and CDR2: SQVTM, ANQGSEA. The CDR3 spans 16 residues. The CDR3 bases are TGCAGCGTTGTGCCTACTAGCGGGGGGTTTGGGGGCGAGCAGTACTTC. This translates into CSVVPTSGGFGGEQYF.

A note on this clone: A junction boundary mismatches the germline segment, possibly from a read error. V usage is TRBV30 and J usage is TRBJ1-6, with a possible D match to TRBD1 (6 bases). The CDR3 spans 14 residues. Germline CDR1 GTSNPN, CDR2 SVGIG (reference sequence). CDR3: CAWSEDSYYSPLHF. For the CDR3, the DNA is TGTGCCTGGAGTGAGGACAGCTATTATTCACCCCTCCACTTT.

The J gene is TRBJ2-2, the V gene TRBV5-5; unclear D gene. The V end was cut by 2 bases, the J end by 4 bases, with 9 bases between. Germline lookup yields CDR1 SGHKS and CDR2 YYEKEE (reference sequence). This CDR3 spans 14 amino acids. The CDR3 sequence: CASSFASSTGELFF. The CDR3 DNA follows: TGTGCCAGCAGCTTTGCCAGTTCCACCGGGGAGCTGTTTTTT.

The chain combines TRBV10-3 with TRBJ2-1; TRBD1 matches at 8 bases. In germline, CDR1 is ENHRY, CDR2 SYGVKD. After removal of 2 bases from V and 4 bases from J, the junction contained 4 bases not matched to a gene. The CDR3 covers 15 residues. CDR3 sequence reads: CAISEGTGFYNEQFF. CDR3 sequence (DNA): TGTGCCATCAGTGAGGGGACAGGCTTTTACAATGAGCAGTTCTTC.

This clone was counted between two and nine times. J is TRBJ1-5 and V is TRBV19; TRBD1 agrees at 11 bases. Looked up from germline, CDR1 is LNHDA and CDR2 is SQIVND (reference sequence). This CDR3 has 16 amino acids. V shed 4 bases and J 6 bases; nucleotides not matched to a gene: 8. CDR3 region: CASSNARGTGGQPQHF. The CDR3 DNA reads TGTGCCAGTAGTAACGCCCGCGGGACAGGGGGTCAGCCCCAGCATTTT.

The V and J genes are TRBV4-2 and TRBJ1-1; 7 bases match TRBD1. CDR1 and CDR2 (germline): LGHNA, YNFKEQ. The J segment lost 5 bases and the V segment lost 1 base, leaving 10 bases of the junction unmatched. The CDR3 length is 16 residues. Here the CDR3 DNA reads TGTGCCAGCAGCCAAGTCGGCACAGGGGTAGATACTGAAGCTTTCTTT. This encodes CASSQVGTGVDTEAFF.

This clone was detected once. The J gene is TRBJ2-2, the V gene TRBV11-3; D is unclear. Trimming cost V 2 bases and J 4 bases, with 5 bases left between them. CDR3 length: 13 amino acids. CDR1 SGHNT and CDR2 YENEEA come from the germline V gene. The CDR3 here is CASSLIGTGELFF. CDR3 bases: TGTGCCAGCAGCTTAATCGGCACCGGGGAGCTGTTTTTT.

The rearrangement links TRBV5-1 to TRBJ2-2; D unclear. V was shortened by 0 bases and J by 7 bases, with 4 bases between the two germline ends. This CDR3 comprises 12 residues. The germline CDR1 and CDR2 sequences are SGHRS and YFSETQ. CDR3 in DNA: TGCGCCAGCAGCTTGGTAGACGGGGAGCTGTTTTTT. Its translation is CASSLVDGELFF.

The chain is built from TRBV5-1 and TRBJ1-1, with 7 positions matching TRBD1. Germline-derived CDR1 and CDR2 are SGHRS and YFSETQ. The J segment lost 4 bases and the V segment lost 0 bases, leaving 6 bases of the junction unmatched. The CDR3 covers 15 residues. CDR3 residues: CASSLAAGGGTEAFF. The CDR3 region has the DNA TGCGCCAGCAGCTTGGCGGCAGGGGGAGGCACTGAAGCTTTCTTT.

This chain uses TRBV27 with TRBJ2-1; perhaps TRBD1 as D (8 bases). The CDR3 runs to 19 residues. The V and J ends lost 3 bases and 0 bases respectively, with 21 bases between them. Germline V CDR1 and CDR2: MNHEY, SMNVEV (reference sequence). CDR3 protein: CASSFVGHRGGSSYNEQFF. In DNA form, the CDR3 reads TGTGCCAGCAGTTTTGTTGGCCACAGGGGGGGCTCCTCCTACAATGAGCAGTTCTTC.

There are a few counts of this clone. The chain joins TRBV7-8 to TRBJ2-7, with D hard to call. This CDR3 contains 13 residues. The germline gives CDR1 SGHVS, CDR2 FQNEAQ. This CDR3 reads CSIKEKPAYEQYF. In DNA form, the CDR3 reads TGTTCTATCAAGGAGAAGCCGGCATACGAGCAGTACTTC.

The gene calls are TRBV6-1 and TRBJ2-3; 8 bases line up with TRBD1. V was pared by 3 bases and J by 7 bases, with 3 bases of the junction left unmatched. The CDR3 is made up of 13 amino acids. Germline loops: CDR1 MNHNS, CDR2 SASEGT. In DNA, the CDR3 is TGTGCCAGCAGTGACAACAGGGGGAATACGCAGTATTTT. Its protein is CASSDNRGNTQYF.

The chain joins TRBV18 to TRBJ1-1; perhaps TRBD1 as D (5 bases). CDR3 length equals 19 residues. V was clipped by 1 base and J by 0 bases, with 21 bases between them. Germline values: CDR1 KGHSH, CDR2 LQKENI. In nucleotides, the CDR3 is TGTGCCAGCTCACCACGCACCGGGGGACCGAACTACCTGAACACTGAAGCTTTCTTT. Residues: CASSPRTGGPNYLNTEAFF.

The chain employs TRBV18 and TRBJ2-5, with 9 positions matching TRBD1. Germline trimming cut 6 bases from V and 1 base from J; bases unmatched to any gene: 6. Looked up from germline, CDR1 is KGHSH and CDR2 is LQKENI. CDR3 size: 15 residues. The CDR3 here is CASSLQGAGQETQYF. The CDR3 nucleotides read TGTGCCAGCTCTCTACAGGGGGCTGGCCAAGAGACCCAGTACTTC.

CDR3 protein: CASSPRGTGNTIYF. For the CDR3, the DNA is TGTGCCAGCAGCCCTAGGGGAACTGGAAACACCATATATTTT. The V call is TRBV7-9, the J call TRBJ1-3; D might be TRBD1 (5 bases). This CDR3 contains 14 residues. V lost 5 bases and J 2 bases, leaving 10 bases between the germline ends. CDR1 is SEHNR, CDR2 FQNEAQ, per germline (reference sequence). Using reference TRBV7-9 and TRBJ1-3 for the parts outside the CDR3, the full variable domain is DTGVSQNPRHKITKRGQNVTFRCDPISEHNRLYWYRQTLGQGPEFLTYFQNEAQLEKSRLLSDRFSAERPKGSFSTLEIQRTEQGDSAMYLCASSPRGTGNTIYFGEGSWLTVV.

This clone was seen only a few times. The V call is TRBV2, the J call TRBJ2-3; D is ambiguous. Trimming took off 2 bases at V and 3 bases at J, with 9 bases between the two ends. This CDR3 contains 14 residues. Germline V CDR1 and CDR2: SNHLY, FYNNEI. CDR3 in DNA: TGTGCCAGCAGTGAACTGGCCCAAACAGATACGCAGTATTTT. Translation gives CASSELAQTDTQYF.

The V call is TRBV28, the J call TRBJ1-5, with 9 bases aligning to TRBD1. The CDR3 sequence is 16 residues long. Losses at the gene ends were 6 bases for V and 6 bases for J; bases not matched to a gene: 12. Germline V gene lookup returns CDR1 MDHEN and CDR2 SYDVKM. CDR3 sequence: CASSPTPGQGIQPQHF. The DNA for the CDR3 is TGTGCCAGCAGCCCTACCCCGGGACAGGGAATTCAGCCCCAGCATTTT.

The chain employs TRBV13 and TRBJ2-1; the D gene is possibly TRBD2 (7 bases). CDR1 and CDR2 from the germline V gene are PRHDT and FYEKMQ (reference sequence). CDR3 size: 16 residues. V was trimmed by 5 bases and J by 8 bases, leaving 22 bases between them. This CDR3 is CASSAGGRAVIHEQFF. Here the CDR3 DNA reads TGTGCCAGCAGCGCCGGGGGGCGCGCAGTCATTCATGAGCAGTTCTTC. The variable domain in full, with the rest retrieved from reference TRBV13 and TRBJ2-1, is AAGVIQSPRHLIKEKRETATLKCYPIPRHDTVYWYQQGPGQDPQFLISFYEKMQSDKGSIPDRFSAQQFSDYHSELNMSSLELGDSALYFCASSAGGRAVIHEQFFGPGTRLTVL.

This clone was recorded a few times. The chain joins TRBV5-1 to TRBJ1-5, with D uncertain. The length of the CDR3 is 15 residues. From germline, CDR1 is SGHRS and CDR2 YFSETQ. Trimming removed 0 bases from V and 6 bases from J, with 13 bases in between. The CDR3, as DNA: TGCGCCAGCAGCTTGGACGGGGAGGGTTCTCAGCCCCAGCATTTT. The encoded protein is CASSLDGEGSQPQHF.